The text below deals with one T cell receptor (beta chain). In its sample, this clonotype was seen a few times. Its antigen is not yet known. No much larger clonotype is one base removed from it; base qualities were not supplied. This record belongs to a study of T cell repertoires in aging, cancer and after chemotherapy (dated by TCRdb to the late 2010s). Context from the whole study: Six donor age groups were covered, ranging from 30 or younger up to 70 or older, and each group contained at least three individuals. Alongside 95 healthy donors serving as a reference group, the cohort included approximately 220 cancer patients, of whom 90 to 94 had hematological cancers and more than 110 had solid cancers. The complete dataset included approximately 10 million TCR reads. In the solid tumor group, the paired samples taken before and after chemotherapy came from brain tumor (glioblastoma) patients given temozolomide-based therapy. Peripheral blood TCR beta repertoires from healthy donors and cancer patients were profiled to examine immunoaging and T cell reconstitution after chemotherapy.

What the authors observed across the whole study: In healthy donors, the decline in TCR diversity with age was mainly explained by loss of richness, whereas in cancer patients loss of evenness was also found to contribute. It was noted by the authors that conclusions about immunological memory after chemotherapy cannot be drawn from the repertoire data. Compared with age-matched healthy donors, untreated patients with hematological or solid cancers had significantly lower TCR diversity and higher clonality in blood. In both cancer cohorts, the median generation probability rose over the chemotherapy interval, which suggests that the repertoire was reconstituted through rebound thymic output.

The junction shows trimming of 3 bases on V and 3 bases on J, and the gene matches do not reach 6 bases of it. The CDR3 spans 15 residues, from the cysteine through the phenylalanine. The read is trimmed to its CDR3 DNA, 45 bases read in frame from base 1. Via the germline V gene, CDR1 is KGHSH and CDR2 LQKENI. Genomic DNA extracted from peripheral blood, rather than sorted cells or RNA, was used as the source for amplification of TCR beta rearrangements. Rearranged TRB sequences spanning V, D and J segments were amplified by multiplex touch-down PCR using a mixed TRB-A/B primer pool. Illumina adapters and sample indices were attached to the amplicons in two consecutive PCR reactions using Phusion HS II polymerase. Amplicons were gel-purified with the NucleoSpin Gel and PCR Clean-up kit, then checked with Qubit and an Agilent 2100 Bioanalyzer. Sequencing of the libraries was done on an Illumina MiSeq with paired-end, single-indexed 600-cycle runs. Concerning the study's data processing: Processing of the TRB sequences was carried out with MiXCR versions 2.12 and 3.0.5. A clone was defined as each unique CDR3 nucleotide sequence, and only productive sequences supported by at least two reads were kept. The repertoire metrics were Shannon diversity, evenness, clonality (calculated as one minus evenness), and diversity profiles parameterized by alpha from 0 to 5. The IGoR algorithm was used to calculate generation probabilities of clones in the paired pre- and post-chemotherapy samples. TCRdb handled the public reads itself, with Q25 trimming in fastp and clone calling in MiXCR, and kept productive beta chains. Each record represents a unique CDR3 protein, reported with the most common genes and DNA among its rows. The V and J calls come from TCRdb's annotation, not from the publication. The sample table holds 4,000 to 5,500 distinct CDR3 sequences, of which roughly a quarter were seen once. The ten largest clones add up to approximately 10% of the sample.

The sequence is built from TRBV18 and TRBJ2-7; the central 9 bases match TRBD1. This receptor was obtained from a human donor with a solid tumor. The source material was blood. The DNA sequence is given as TGTGCCAGCTCACCGAGGGACAGGGCGGGCTACGAGCAGTACTTC. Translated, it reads CASSPRDRAGYEQYF.